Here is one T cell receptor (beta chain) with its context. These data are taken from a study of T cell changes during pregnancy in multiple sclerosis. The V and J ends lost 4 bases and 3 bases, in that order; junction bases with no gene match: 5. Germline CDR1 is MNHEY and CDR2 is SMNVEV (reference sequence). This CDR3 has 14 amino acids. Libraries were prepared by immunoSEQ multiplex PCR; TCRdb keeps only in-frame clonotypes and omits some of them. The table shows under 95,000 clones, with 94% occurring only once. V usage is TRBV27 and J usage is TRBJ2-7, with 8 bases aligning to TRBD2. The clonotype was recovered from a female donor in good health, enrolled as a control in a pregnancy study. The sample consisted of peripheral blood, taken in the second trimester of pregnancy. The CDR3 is CASSWAGGLYEQYF. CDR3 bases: TGTGCCAGCAGTTGGGCGGGAGGCCTCTACGAGCAGTACTTC.